This T cell receptor beta chain was observed in a study of early T cells in non-severe SARS-CoV-2 infection. Trimming removed 2 bases at V and 7 bases at J, with 14 bases between. The V gene's germline CDR1 is SEHNR and CDR2 FQNEAQ (reference sequence). This CDR3 contains 15 residues. Broader study findings: Anti-spike CD8 specificities were favored by VDJdb matching, whose results missed private and CD4 specificities.

The TCR library protocol was used to attach unique molecular identifiers. These identifiers were attached to individual cDNA molecules. TCRdb called the 5' RACE reads again in MiXCR, with one record for every CDR3 protein. Of 75,000 to 100,000 distinct CDR3 sequences listed, 13% to 15% were seen once; the top ten hold 6% to 7.5%. Remarks on this clonotype: Its antigen is currently unknown.

The sample comprised whole blood. The TCR sequence derives from an adult who was a healthcare worker with PCR-confirmed SARS-CoV-2 infection or an uninfected control (not recorded which). The gene calls are TRBV7-9 and TRBJ2-2; either TRBD1 or TRBD2 may fit D (5 bases each). The CDR3 region has the DNA TGTGCCAGCAGCTTAATGGGGACGGATCACGGGGAGCTGTTTTTT. Translated, it gives CASSLMGTDHGELFF.